This entry lists 26 T cell receptor beta chains sequenced from one sample in a study of blood T cell repertoires in COVID-19. Generated by immunoSEQ multiplex PCR, the TCRdb table keeps only in-frame clones and is missing some. The repertoire holds about 170,000 clones, with 85% to 90% as singletons. The sequenced sample consisted of peripheral blood. The receptors originated from a man aged 50-60 years who had recovered from COVID-19.

The gene calls are TRBV9 and TRBJ1-1; D is unclear. Germline CDR1 is SGDLS and CDR2 is YYNGEE. V was shortened by 4 bases and J by 3 bases, with 10 bases between the two germline ends. The CDR3 length is 13 residues. The CDR3 sequence is CASSPDADTEAFF. In DNA, the CDR3 is TGTGCCAGCAGCCCAGATGCGGACACTGAAGCTTTCTTT.

V and J are TRBV13 and TRBJ2-7; 8 bases are shared with TRBD1. The junction had 7 bases not matched to a gene; V was cut back by 0 bases and J by 9 bases. The CDR3 has 14 residues. The germline V gene encodes CDR1 PRHDT and CDR2 FYEKMQ (reference sequence). CDR3 residues: CASSLGRQGMLQYF. CDR3 nucleotide sequence: TGTGCCAGCAGCTTAGGGAGACAGGGGATGTTGCAGTACTTC.

This clone is a singleton in its sample. This chain links TRBV15 with TRBJ2-7; a weak D match, TRBD2 (5 bases). Trimming took 1 base from V and 0 from J, leaving 7 bases between them. The CDR3 extends over 14 amino acids. Germline V gene sequence: CDR1 LNHNV, CDR2 YYDKDF (reference sequence). CDR3 coding DNA: TGTGCCACCAGCAGAGTAGGGAGCTCCTACGAGCAGTACTTC. It translates to CATSRVGSSYEQYF.

This clone occurred a few times. This chain links TRBV28 with TRBJ2-1; TRBD2 matches 14 bases. Losses at the gene ends were 4 bases for V and 1 base for J; bases not matched to a gene: 18. The CDR3 spans 22 residues. Germline assignment: CDR1 MDHEN and CDR2 SYDVKM. The chain's CDR3 is CASSSEGTSGRRGKGSYNEQFF. The CDR3 DNA is TGTGCCAGCAGTTCAGAGGGGACTAGCGGGAGAAGAGGGAAGGGTTCCTACAATGAGCAGTTCTTC.

This clone has only one observation. This sequence joins TRBV10-1 and TRBJ1-5; the match to TRBD1 covers 7 bases. This CDR3 has 12 residues. The germline gives CDR1 WNHNN, CDR2 SYGVQD (reference sequence). V shed 3 bases, J shed 9 bases, and the junction held 2 bases outside the gene matches. CDR3 sequence (DNA): TGCGCCAGCAGTGATAACAGGGGGCCCCAGCATTTT. It translates to CASSDNRGPQHF.

The chain combines TRBV29-1 with TRBJ1-2; D not certain. This CDR3 has 13 residues. Germline CDR1 is SQVTM and CDR2 is ANQGSEA. Trimming removed 8 bases at V and 0 bases at J, with 13 bases between. This chain's CDR3 is CSSDGVSNYGYTF. The CDR3 bases are TGCAGCTCGGACGGGGTCTCTAACTATGGCTACACCTTC.

V is TRBV20-1 and J is TRBJ2-3; maybe TRBD1 (5 bases). Germline V gives CDR1 DFQATT, CDR2 SNEGSKA (reference sequence). The CDR3 extends over 10 amino acids. Trimming cost V 3 bases and J 8 bases, with 6 bases left between them. The CDR3: CSASGATQYF. CDR3 in DNA: TGCAGTGCTAGTGGGGCTACGCAGTATTTT.

DNA of the CDR3: TGCGCCAGCAGCCTGACAGCTTACTATGGCTACACCTTC. Protein: CASSLTAYYGYTF. V is TRBV5-1 and J is TRBJ1-2; tentatively, D is TRBD1 (5 bases). The ends were cut back, 4 bases at V and 3 bases at J, with 10 bases in the middle. CDR3 length: 13 amino acids. Germline V gives CDR1 SGHRS, CDR2 YFSETQ.

This chain connects TRBV7-2 to TRBJ2-5; TRBD2 might be the D (5 bases). V was clipped by 5 bases and J by 2 bases, with 12 bases between them. This CDR3 spans 14 amino acids. Looked up from germline, CDR1 is SGHTA and CDR2 is FQGNSA. CDR3 region: CASSPFRGQETQYF. The CDR3 nucleotides read TGTGCCAGCAGCCCCTTTCGAGGGCAAGAGACCCAGTACTTC.

The chain uses TRBV19 and TRBJ2-1; TRBD2 aligns across 8 bases. Germline-derived CDR1 and CDR2 are LNHDA and SQIVND (reference sequence). Trimming took 7 bases from V and 8 from J; bases not matched to a gene: 13. The CDR3 is 15 amino acids. The DNA for the CDR3 is TGTGCCAGTAAATCAGCGGGAGTGCCGCTGGATGAGCAGTTCTTC. Its translation is CASKSAGVPLDEQFF.

V gene TRBV30 combines with J gene TRBJ1-5; the match to TRBD1 covers 9 bases. The length of the CDR3 is 15 residues. Germline values: CDR1 GTSNPN, CDR2 SVGIG (reference sequence). V shed 1 base, J shed 4 bases, and the junction held 5 bases outside the gene matches. The CDR3 reads CAWSGDRGANQPQHF. The CDR3 DNA is TGTGCCTGGAGTGGAGACAGGGGGGCAAATCAGCCCCAGCATTTT. Combining the CDR3 with reference TRBV30 and TRBJ1-5 gives the whole variable domain SQTIHQWPATLVQPVGSPLSLECTVEGTSNPNLYWYRQAAGRGLQLLFYSVGIGQISSEVPQNLSASRPQDRQFILSSKKLLLSDSGFYLCAWSGDRGANQPQHFGDGTRLSIL.

The V and J genes are TRBV2 and TRBJ2-7; no reliable D call. V lost 3 bases to trimming and J lost 3 bases, with 9 bases between them. This CDR3 has 13 residues. CDR1 and CDR2 from the germline V gene are SNHLY and FYNNEI. The CDR3: CASSDAHSYEQYF. The CDR3 DNA is TGTGCCAGCAGTGATGCTCATAGCTACGAGCAGTACTTC.

The genes are TRBV27 and TRBJ2-1, with 7 bases matching TRBD1. Germline V CDR1 and CDR2: MNHEY, SMNVEV (reference sequence). V trimming: 3 bases; J trimming: 2 bases; junction bases outside the gene matches: 7. The length of the CDR3 is 16 residues. In DNA form, the CDR3 reads TGTGCCAGCAGTTTTTCCCTAGGACAGGCCTACAATGAGCAGTTCTTC. Amino acids: CASSFSLGQAYNEQFF.

The V and J genes are TRBV27 and TRBJ1-4; a possible D gene is TRBD1 (6 bases). This CDR3 has 14 residues. Trimming left V 5 bases short and J 7 bases short, with 14 bases between. CDR1 is MNHEY and CDR2 is SMNVEV in the germline V gene (reference sequence). The chain's CDR3 is CASSLSTGREKLFF. In nucleotides, the CDR3 is TGTGCCAGCAGTCTCTCGACAGGTCGTGAAAAACTGTTTTTT.

Written as DNA, the CDR3 is TGTGCCAGCAGTTTCTGGCGGGGGGGCTCCTCAAACACCGGGGAGCTGTTTTTT. It codes for CASSFWRGGSSNTGELFF. The chain uses TRBV28 and TRBJ2-2; 9 nucleotides match TRBD2. Germline CDR1 reads MDHEN; CDR2 reads SYDVKM. Trimming at V came to 3 bases and at J to 2 bases, leaving 10 bases not matched to a gene. The CDR3 has 18 residues.

The genes are TRBV6-5 and TRBJ2-1; 7 nucleotides align to TRBD2. Germline V gives CDR1 MNHEY, CDR2 SVGAGI. The CDR3 contains 15 residues. The V segment lost 6 bases and the J segment 4 bases; nucleotides outside the gene matches: 9. For the CDR3, the DNA is TGTGCCAGCAGGGCTAGCGGTGTATGGTACAATGAGCAGTTCTTC. Its translation is CASRASGVWYNEQFF.

This sequence joins TRBV27 and TRBJ1-6; D remains unclear. CDR1 is MNHEY and CDR2 is SMNVEV in the germline V gene (reference sequence). The length of the CDR3 is 14 residues. V was pared by 2 bases and J by 9 bases, with 11 bases between. The CDR3, as DNA: TGTGCCAGCAGTTTACAAGCCGCGGGTTCACCCCTCCACTTT. Translation gives CASSLQAAGSPLHF.

This clone was detected once. This chain connects TRBV27 to TRBJ2-3, with a tentative D call TRBD2 (5 bases). Germline-derived CDR1 and CDR2 are MNHEY and SMNVEV (reference sequence). The CDR3 is 14 residues long. With 3 bases removed from V and 1 base from J, the gap between germline ends came to 8 bases. This CDR3 is CASSFFGGTDTQYF. The DNA of the CDR3 is TGTGCCAGCAGTTTTTTCGGGGGCACAGATACGCAGTATTTT.

This clone was detected only once. The chain is built from TRBV4-2 and TRBJ2-7; D possibly corresponds to TRBD1 (6 bases). The CDR3 covers 14 residues. Trimming shortened V by 1 base and J by 3 bases, and 10 bases separated the two germline ends. From germline, CDR1 is LGHNA and CDR2 YNFKEQ. CDR3 region: CASSQARGYYEQYF. The CDR3 DNA sequence: TGTGCCAGCAGCCAAGCCAGGGGTTACTACGAGCAGTACTTC.

This chain uses TRBV7-9 with TRBJ2-7; 8 bases agree with TRBD2. CDR1 is SEHNR and CDR2 is FQNEAQ in the germline V gene (reference sequence). V dropped 3 bases and J dropped 3; count of bases not matched to a gene: 10. The CDR3 loop spans 16 amino acids. The CDR3: CASSFPGAGGLYEQYF. The CDR3 nucleotides are TGTGCCAGCAGCTTTCCTGGGGCGGGGGGTCTCTACGAGCAGTACTTC. Drawing the rest from reference TRBV7-9 and TRBJ2-7, the complete variable domain is DTGVSQNPRHKITKRGQNVTFRCDPISEHNRLYWYRQTLGQGPEFLTYFQNEAQLEKSRLLSDRFSAERPKGSFSTLEIQRTEQGDSAMYLCASSFPGAGGLYEQYFGPGTRLTVT.

The chain links TRBV28 to TRBJ2-7, with a possible D match to TRBD1 (5 bases). This CDR3 region has 14 residues. CDR1 MDHEN and CDR2 SYDVKM come from the germline V gene. The germline V and J ends were trimmed by 5 bases and 2 bases, with 13 bases remaining between them. CDR3 nucleotides: TGTGCCAGCAGTCGTCGCCAAGGGGCCTACGAGCAGTACTTC. It yields the protein CASSRRQGAYEQYF.

V usage is TRBV10-3 and J usage is TRBJ1-2; D is possibly TRBD1 (6 bases). Germline CDR1 reads ENHRY; CDR2 reads SYGVKD. This CDR3 has 13 amino acids. Trimming shortened V by 4 bases and J by 8 bases, and 14 bases separated the two germline ends. This CDR3 is CAISGQAFDGYTF. CDR3 nucleotide sequence: TGTGCCATCAGTGGACAGGCTTTTGACGGCTACACCTTC.

The chain recombines TRBV6-4 with TRBJ1-6; D might be TRBD1 (5 bases). V dropped 5 bases and J dropped 8 bases, with 10 bases sitting between them. CDR3 length equals 13 residues. Germline CDR1 is MRHNA and CDR2 is SNTAGT. CDR3 residues: CASSRTRDSPLHF. In DNA form, the CDR3 reads TGTGCCAGCAGTCGGACACGCGATTCACCCCTCCACTTT.

This clone was detected only once. The chain recombines TRBV6-5 with TRBJ1-2; D is possibly TRBD1 (5 bases). The length of the CDR3 is 12 residues. With 7 bases removed from V and 9 bases from J, the gap between germline ends came to 15 bases. Germline CDR1 MNHEY, CDR2 SVGAGI. The CDR3: CASKPGEGRYTF. The CDR3 DNA reads as TGTGCCAGCAAACCGGGGGAGGGGCGCTACACCTTC.

J is TRBJ2-5 and V is TRBV7-2; the match to TRBD1 covers 9 bases. CDR3 length: 15 amino acids. Germline CDR1 reads SGHTA; CDR2 reads FQGNSA. The J segment lost 5 bases and the V segment lost 5 bases, leaving 9 bases of the junction unmatched. Here the CDR3 reads CASSPHRGQMETQYF. The CDR3 DNA sequence: TGTGCCAGCAGCCCCCACAGGGGGCAGATGGAGACCCAGTACTTC.

CDR3 protein: CASLRREGDTQYF. In DNA, the CDR3 is TGTGCCAGCTTACGGCGAGAGGGAGATACGCAGTATTTT. The chain links TRBV18 to TRBJ2-3, with D maybe TRBD2 (5 bases). The germline gives CDR1 KGHSH, CDR2 LQKENI. The CDR3 runs to 13 residues. Trimming cost V 7 bases and J 5 bases, with 13 bases left between them.